The sequence of this T cell receptor (beta chain) was determined in a study of T cells after yellow fever vaccination (dated by TCRdb to between 2017 and 2020). Background for the entire study: Libraries from fractions with low cell numbers were prepared with the SMART-Seq v4 Ultra Low Input RNA kit. Two healthy male donors, one aged 18 to 30 and one aged 30 to 40 years, were included in the cohort. Bulk TCR alpha and beta repertoires were sequenced longitudinally to track T-cell clones before and after primary and booster YFV17D yellow fever vaccination. Bulk PBMC replicates and cell subsets were isolated from blood drawn at multiple timepoints before and after both primary and secondary immunization. Overall study outcomes, separate from this receptor: A small share of clonotypes occurred in both CD4 and CD8 compartments, likely arising from convergent recombination. Because only a couple of donors were included in the study, the extent to which the findings can be generalized is limited. Compared with the primary T-cell response, the secondary T-cell response was weaker but faster, peaking on day 5 rather than day 15. Computational filtering was required because FACS-sorted repertoires could contain abundant contaminating clonotypes from the bulk population. Most clones expanded after primary vaccination were re-detected after the booster (almost 98% of CD4 and approximately 88% of CD8), suggesting broad memory maintenance.

TCR cDNA was synthesized by 5'RACE template switching, through which a universal primer site and unique molecular identifiers were introduced. Priming of cDNA synthesis was performed from both the TCR alpha and TCR beta constant segments. Library amplification used two PCR steps, and the second PCR step added sample barcodes and sequencing adapters. Sequencing of libraries was performed on Illumina HiSeq 2500 (2x100 bp) or NovaSeq (2x150 bp). The authors processed their data as follows. Demultiplexing of reads and collapsing into UMI consensus sequences were performed with MIGEC, and V(D)J alignment was carried out with MiXCR. Using edgeR on replicate PBMC samples, clonotypes were called vaccine-responding if FDR was below 0.01 and the log2 fold change was above 5 up to day 15. Bulk clonotypes were assigned CD4 or CD8 identity according to which sequenced CD4 or CD8 repertoire held them at higher abundance. In-frame beta chains were kept once TCRdb had trimmed the public reads at Q25 with fastp and called clones with MiXCR. Identical CDR3 proteins give one entry, which carries the most common genes and DNA. What appears here as the V and J calls and clone size reflects TCRdb's work, not the paper's. This sample lists around 230,000 distinct CDR3 sequences; about 7% were detected once. Approximately 0.99% of the sample belongs to the ten largest clones.

In the germline V gene (reference sequence), CDR1 corresponds to LNHDA and CDR2 to SQIVND. V is shortened by 2 bases, J by 6 bases, and the region joining them spans 17 bases. From the cysteine through the phenylalanine, the CDR3 covers 16 amino acids. CDR3 DNA only is kept here, 48 bases in frame from base 1. This clonotype was detected only a few times. No antigen is known for it. No base quality values were provided; no much bigger clone lies one nucleotide off. What this sample's treatment or condition label stands for: live attenuated yellow fever vaccine strain. A standard Ficoll-Paque protocol was used to isolate PBMCs from peripheral blood. CD4 and CD8 T-cell fractions were isolated with Dynabeads CD4 and CD8 positive selection kits. TriZol was used to extract RNA from bulk PBMCs, from CD4 and CD8 fractions, and from dextramer-positive and dextramer-negative fractions.

The specimen comprised CD4+ T cells sorted from PBMCs, sampled on the day of the yellow fever booster vaccination. This sequence originates from a man aged 25-45 years who received the YFV17D yellow fever vaccine. The chain employs TRBV19 and TRBJ2-1, and possibly TRBD1, on 5 matching bases. The bases read TGTGCCAGTAGTATAATAGTGGCCCAGGGAACCAATGAGCAGTTCTTC. Its amino acids are CASSIIVAQGTNEQFF.